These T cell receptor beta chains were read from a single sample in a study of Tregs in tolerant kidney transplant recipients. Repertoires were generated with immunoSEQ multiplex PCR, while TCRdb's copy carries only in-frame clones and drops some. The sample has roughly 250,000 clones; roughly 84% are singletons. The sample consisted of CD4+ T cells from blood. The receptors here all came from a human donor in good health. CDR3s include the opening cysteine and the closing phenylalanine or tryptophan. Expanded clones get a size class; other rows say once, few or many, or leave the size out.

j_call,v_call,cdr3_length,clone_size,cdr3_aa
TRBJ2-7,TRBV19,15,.,CASSIGGSLLREQYF
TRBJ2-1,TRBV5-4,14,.,CASSLGQSYNEQFF
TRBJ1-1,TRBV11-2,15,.,CASSVNRGRGTEAFF
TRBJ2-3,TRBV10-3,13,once,CAISAGNTDTQYF
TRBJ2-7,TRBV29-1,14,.,CSAFSTGGSQEQYF
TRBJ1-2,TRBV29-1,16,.,CSVVWGRGLGDYGYTF
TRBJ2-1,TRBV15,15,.,CATSRGLADSYEQFF
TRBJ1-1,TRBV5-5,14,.,CASSLVGGGTEAFF
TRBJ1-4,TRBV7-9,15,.,CASSLADSLNEKLFF
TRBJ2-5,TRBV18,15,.,CASSLNSGVQETQYF
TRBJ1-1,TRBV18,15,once,CASSQVSRGQSEAFF
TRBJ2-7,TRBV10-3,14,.,CAISGTGGPYEQYF
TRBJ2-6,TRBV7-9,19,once,CASSPRPGQGATGANVLTF
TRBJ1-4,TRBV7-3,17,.,CASSLAGPGQGHEKLFF
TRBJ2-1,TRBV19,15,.,CASSITGGSYNEQFF
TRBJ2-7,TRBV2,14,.,CASNKVFKQDEQYF
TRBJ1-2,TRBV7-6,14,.,CASSLQGTPYGYTF
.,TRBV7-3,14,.,CASSPTSGNYEQYF
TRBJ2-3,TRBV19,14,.,CASSSGQFPNTQYF
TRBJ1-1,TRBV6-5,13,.,CASSESDRVEAFF
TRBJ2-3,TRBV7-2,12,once,CASSPYTDTQYF
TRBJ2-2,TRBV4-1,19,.,CASSQTFYFSDLNTGELFF
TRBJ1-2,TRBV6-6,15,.,CASSYDKGMAAGYTF
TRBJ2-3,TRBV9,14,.,CASSHGLVTDTQYF
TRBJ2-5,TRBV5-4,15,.,CASIRDRGEGETQYF
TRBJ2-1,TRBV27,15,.,CASSLPAGGDNEQFF
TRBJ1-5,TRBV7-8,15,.,CASSLREYSNQPQHF
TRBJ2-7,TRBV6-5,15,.,CASRTTSGSFYEQYF
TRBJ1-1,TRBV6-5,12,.,CASSSIGTEAFF
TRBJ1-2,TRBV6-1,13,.,CASRTGSQDGYTF
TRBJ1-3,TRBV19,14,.,CASTSAETGNTIYF
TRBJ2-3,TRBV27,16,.,CASSQGGTYSTDTQYF
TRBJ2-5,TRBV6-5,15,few,CASSYHRGTEETQYF
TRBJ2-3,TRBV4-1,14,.,CASSQQTPRDTQYF
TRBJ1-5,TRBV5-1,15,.,CASSLTGDSNQPQHF
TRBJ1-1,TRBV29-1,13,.,CSVEAPGNTEAFF
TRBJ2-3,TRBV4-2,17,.,CASSRDGTSGSSDTQYF
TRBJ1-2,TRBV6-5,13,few,CASSRADGYGYTF
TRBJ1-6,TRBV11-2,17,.,CASSPLRGARRDSPLHF
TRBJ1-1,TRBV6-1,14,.,CASSVGRGNTEAFF
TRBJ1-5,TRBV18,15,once,CASSPSQGLNQPQHF
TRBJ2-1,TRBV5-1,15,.,CASSLGAGGDNEQFF
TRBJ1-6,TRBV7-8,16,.,CASSLVGTDRNSPLHF
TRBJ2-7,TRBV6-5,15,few,CASSYSFQGAGEQYF
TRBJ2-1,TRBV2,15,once,CASTREAGYYNEQFF
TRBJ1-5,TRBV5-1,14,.,CASSPGQGNQPQHF
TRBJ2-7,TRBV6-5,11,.,CASSLDHEQYF
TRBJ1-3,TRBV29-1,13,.,CSVADSSGNTIYF
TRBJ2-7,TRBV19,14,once,CASKTFRDSYEQYF
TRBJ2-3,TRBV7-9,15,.,CASSSSGLSTDTQYF
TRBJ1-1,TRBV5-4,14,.,CASSLRTGDTEAFF
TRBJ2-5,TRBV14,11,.,CASSLQETQYF
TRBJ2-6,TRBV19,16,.,CASSRGQGSGANVLTF
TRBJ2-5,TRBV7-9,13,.,CASSLSPVQTQYF
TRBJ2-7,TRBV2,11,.,CASSEIYEQYF
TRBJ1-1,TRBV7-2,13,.,CASSLVKYTEAFF
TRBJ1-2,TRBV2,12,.,CASSEGWVGYTF